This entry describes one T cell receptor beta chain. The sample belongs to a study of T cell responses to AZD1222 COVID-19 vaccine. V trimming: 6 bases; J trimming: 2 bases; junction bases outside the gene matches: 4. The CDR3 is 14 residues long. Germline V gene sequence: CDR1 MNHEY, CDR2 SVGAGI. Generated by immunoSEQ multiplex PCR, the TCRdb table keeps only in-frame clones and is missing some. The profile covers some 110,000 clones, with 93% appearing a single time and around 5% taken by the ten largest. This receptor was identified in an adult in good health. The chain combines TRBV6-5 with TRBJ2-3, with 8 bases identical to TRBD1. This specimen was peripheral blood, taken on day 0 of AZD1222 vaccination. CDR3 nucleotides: TGTGCCAGCAGCAAGGACAGGGCCACAGATACGCAGTATTTT. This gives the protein CASSKDRATDTQYF.